The clone carrying this TCR beta chain was observed once. What it binds is unknown. The sample originates from a study of a mutant IDH1 vaccine in newly diagnosed glioma. Study background: Patients were started on vaccination 4-6 weeks after radiotherapy alone, or with temozolomide cycles. The V12 visit happened in week 35, and the V13 visit happened in week 47.

Germline CDR1 SNHLY, CDR2 FYNNEI. With 6 bases clipped from V and 9 bases from J, the junction kept 14 bases outside the gene matches. The CDR3 contains 16 residues. The protocol was immunoSEQ multiplex PCR, while the TCRdb copy is restricted to in-frame clones and leaves out a portion. The sample has some 38,000 clones, over 70% seen once. Time point described: week 47, end of study. The vaccine gave 300 ug of a 20-mer mutant IDH1 peptide subcutaneously per dose. The rearrangement joins TRBV2 to TRBJ1-5; 10 bases match TRBD1. The receptor was isolated from a man aged 40-49 years with glioma. The sample in question was PBMCs, obtained from a glioma patient whose treatment included an IDH1 peptide vaccine. The CDR3 sequence: CASSPAGTGDIGPQHF. DNA for the CDR3: TGTGCCAGCAGCCCTGCCGGGACAGGGGATATCGGGCCCCAGCATTTT.